This TCR beta chain is drawn from a study of cytomegalovirus exposure and HLA in healthy donors. The study's findings and limits: A few CMV-associated chains proved CMV antigen-specific in vitro. Overall, around 160 TCR beta chains were annotated as cytomegalovirus-associated. A later analysis appeared to link common viral pathogens to several of the most significant clusters. Information on immune exposure was restricted to one variable (CMV serostatus).

PCR was performed using 60 Vbeta and 13 Jbeta primers. Profiling relied on immunoSEQ multiplex PCR, and the TCRdb table lists in-frame clones only, not all of them. The sample lists 130,000 or so clones, roughly 71% occurring once. This clone was detected a few times. As yet, its antigen is unknown. With V trimmed by 2 bases and J by 2 bases, 7 bases remained unmatched. Germline V CDR1 and CDR2: MNHEY, SVGAGI. This CDR3 region has 16 residues. The sample consisted of PBMCs. The sequence was obtained from a woman aged 40-49 years in good health and CMV-seronegative. The chain has TRBV6-5 and TRBJ1-1; 8 bases align to TRBD1. CDR3 loop: CASSYLGQGVNTEAFF. CDR3 nucleotides: TGTGCCAGCAGTTACCTCGGACAGGGAGTTAACACTGAAGCTTTCTTT.